The rows below give T cell receptor beta chains drawn from one sample of a study of cytomegalovirus exposure and HLA in healthy donors. The protocol was immunoSEQ multiplex PCR, while the TCRdb copy is restricted to in-frame clones and leaves out a portion. The sample has 150,000 to 200,000 clones, 75% to 85% seen once. The sample comprised PBMCs. These receptors originate from a woman in her forties or fifties in good health and CMV-seronegative. Each CDR3 is given with its conserved first and last residue. D genes are given only for firm matches. Size is stated for part of the rows, as once, few or many counts, or as a class when the clone is expanded.

v_gene,d_gene,j_gene,abundance,CDR3aa,CDR3nt
TRBV19,NA,TRBJ1-1,NA,CASSLIGTEAFF,TGTGCCAGTAGTTTGATCGGTACTGAAGCTTTCTTT
TRBV6-5,NA,TRBJ1-4,NA,CASSYGALTNEKLFF,TGTGCCAGCAGTTACGGGGCCCTAACTAATGAAAAACTGTTTTTT
TRBV18,NA,TRBJ2-5,NA,CASSARTGTRETQYF,TGTGCCAGCTCAGCACGAACCGGGACAAGAGAGACCCAGTACTTC
TRBV4-1,NA,TRBJ1-2,NA,CASSQDGGRGSGYTF,TGCGCCAGCAGCCAAGATGGAGGCAGGGGTTCCGGCTACACCTTC
TRBV5-1,TRBD1,TRBJ1-1,once,CASSLAGQGNTEAFF,TGCGCCAGCAGCTTGGCCGGACAGGGGAACACTGAAGCTTTCTTT
TRBV12-2,NA,TRBJ1-1,few,CASPISRDRGWTNTEAFF,TGTGCAAGTCCCATTTCCCGGGACAGGGGGTGGACGAACACTGAAGCTTTCTTT
TRBV5-1,NA,TRBJ2-6,NA,CASRGGANVPTF,TGCGCCAGCAGGGGTGGGGCCAACGTCCCGACTTTC
TRBV28,NA,TRBJ2-7,few,CASSLSSLEQYF,TGTGCCAGCAGTTTAAGCTCCCTCGAGCAGTACTTC
TRBV6-1,NA,TRBJ2-7,NA,CASSGRRDEQYF,TGTGCCAGCAGTGGGAGGCGGGACGAGCAGTACTTC
TRBV7-2,TRBD2,TRBJ2-7,few,CASSRSGGNSYEQYF,TGTGCCAGCAGTCGTAGCGGGGGGAACTCCTACGAGCAGTACTTC
TRBV7-9,NA,TRBJ1-6,NA,CASSFQGRNNSPLHF,TGTGCCAGCAGCTTCCAGGGGCGGAATAATTCACCCCTCCACTTT
TRBV19,TRBD2,TRBJ2-1,NA,CASSKVGGEYNEQFF,TGTGCCAGTAGTAAAGTCGGGGGGGAATACAATGAGCAGTTCTTC
TRBV6-1,TRBD1,TRBJ2-7,NA,CASRGQGGSYEQYF,TGTGCCAGCAGAGGACAGGGCGGCTCCTACGAGCAGTACTTC
TRBV27,NA,TRBJ2-1,NA,CASSLSGISYNEQFF,TGTGCCAGCAGTTTATCCGGGATTTCCTACAATGAGCAGTTCTTC
TRBV5-1,NA,TRBJ2-2,NA,CASSLAGISTGELFF,TGCGCCAGCAGCTTGGCCGGGATTTCTACCGGGGAGCTGTTTTTT
TRBV6-6,NA,TRBJ2-7,NA,CASSPGTPYEQYF,TGTGCCAGCAGTCCCGGGACACCCTACGAGCAGTACTTC
TRBV11-2,NA,TRBJ1-2,NA,CASSPPGWWRGYTF,TGTGCCAGCAGCCCCCCGGGGTGGTGGCGGGGCTACACCTTC
TRBV19,NA,TRBJ1-2,NA,CASSMVRGTGYGYTF,TGTGCCAGTAGTATGGTACGGGGGACGGGCTATGGCTACACCTTC
TRBV2,TRBD1,TRBJ1-3,NA,CASRKTGSSGNTIYF,TGTGCCAGCAGGAAGACAGGGAGCTCTGGAAACACCATATATTTT
TRBV7-3,NA,TRBJ1-1,NA,CASSLVDRTTEAFF,TGTGCCAGCAGCTTAGTCGACAGAACCACTGAAGCTTTCTTT
TRBV7-7,NA,TRBJ2-3,NA,CASSLTGLNTQYF,TGTGCTAGCAGCTTGACAGGTCTGAATACGCAGTATTTT
TRBV5-1,NA,TRBJ2-7,NA,CASSLGEPSEQYF,TGCGCCAGCAGCCTGGGGGAGCCCAGCGAGCAGTACTTC
TRBV7-6,TRBD2,TRBJ2-3,NA,CASSFTGGVTDTQYF,TGTGCCAGCAGCTTCACGGGGGGGGTAACAGATACGCAGTATTTT
TRBV2,TRBD1,TRBJ2-5,NA,CASMFAGGMRETQYF,TGTGCCAGCATGTTCGCAGGGGGTATGAGAGAGACCCAGTACTTC
TRBV4-1,TRBD1,TRBJ1-6,NA,CASSPPLGQGVSPLHF,TGCGCCAGCAGCCCGCCCCTGGGACAGGGAGTTTCACCCCTCCACTTT
TRBV9,NA,TRBJ2-7,NA,CASSVFAVGGEQYF,TGTGCCAGCAGCGTATTCGCCGTCGGAGGGGAGCAGTACTTC
TRBV6-5,NA,TRBJ1-4,NA,CASSPQGALFF,TGTGCCAGCAGTCCTCAGGGTGCACTGTTTTTT
TRBV15,TRBD1,TRBJ1-2,NA,CATSRDTRGTGYTF,TGTGCCACCAGCAGAGATACCAGGGGGACTGGCTACACCTTC
TRBV6-5,TRBD1,TRBJ2-2,NA,CASSLRQGSVGELFF,TGTGCCAGCAGTTTGAGACAGGGAAGCGTCGGGGAGCTGTTTTTT
TRBV19,TRBD1,TRBJ1-2,NA,CASSEETGYLRGYTF,TGTGCCAGTAGTGAAGAGACAGGGTACCTGAGAGGCTACACCTTC
TRBV9,NA,TRBJ2-2,NA,CASSVVGQTNTGELFF,TGTGCCAGCAGCGTAGTAGGACAAACGAACACCGGGGAGCTGTTTTTT
TRBV7-3,NA,TRBJ1-1,NA,CASSLGQNTEAFF,TGTGCCAGCAGCTTGGGGCAGAACACTGAAGCTTTCTTT
TRBV11-1,NA,TRBJ2-7,NA,CASSDLPFVTGSYEQYF,TGTGCCAGCAGCGATCTCCCCTTCGTGACAGGATCCTACGAGCAGTACTTC
TRBV27,TRBD2,TRBJ2-7,once,CASSLGLAANEQYF,TGTGCCAGCAGTTTGGGACTAGCGGCTAACGAGCAGTACTTC
TRBV7-6,NA,TRBJ2-7,NA,CASSDSPAGKYEQYF,TGTGCCAGCAGCGACTCCCCCGCAGGGAAGTACGAGCAGTACTTC
TRBV6-5,TRBD1,TRBJ1-1,NA,CASSYSGTGIISFF,TGTGCCAGCAGTTACTCCGGGACAGGGATCATATCTTTCTTT
TRBV9,NA,TRBJ1-1,NA,CASSVGWGGIEAFF,TGTGCCAGCAGCGTAGGCTGGGGGGGGATTGAAGCTTTCTTT
TRBV6-5,NA,TRBJ2-7,NA,CASTTEIGATYEQYF,TGTGCCAGCACCACAGAGATAGGGGCTACCTACGAGCAGTACTTC
TRBV19,NA,TRBJ2-3,NA,CATKIGVSTDTQYF,TGTGCCACCAAGATCGGGGTAAGCACAGATACGCAGTATTTT
TRBV2,TRBD2,TRBJ2-1,NA,CASSDSGRTSGGRNEQFF,TGTGCCAGCAGTGATTCAGGTCGGACTAGCGGGGGGAGGAATGAGCAGTTCTTC
TRBV7-2,TRBD1,TRBJ1-2,NA,CASSLGHVRDSKGYTF,TGTGCCAGCAGCTTAGGTCATGTACGGGACAGTAAAGGCTACACCTTC